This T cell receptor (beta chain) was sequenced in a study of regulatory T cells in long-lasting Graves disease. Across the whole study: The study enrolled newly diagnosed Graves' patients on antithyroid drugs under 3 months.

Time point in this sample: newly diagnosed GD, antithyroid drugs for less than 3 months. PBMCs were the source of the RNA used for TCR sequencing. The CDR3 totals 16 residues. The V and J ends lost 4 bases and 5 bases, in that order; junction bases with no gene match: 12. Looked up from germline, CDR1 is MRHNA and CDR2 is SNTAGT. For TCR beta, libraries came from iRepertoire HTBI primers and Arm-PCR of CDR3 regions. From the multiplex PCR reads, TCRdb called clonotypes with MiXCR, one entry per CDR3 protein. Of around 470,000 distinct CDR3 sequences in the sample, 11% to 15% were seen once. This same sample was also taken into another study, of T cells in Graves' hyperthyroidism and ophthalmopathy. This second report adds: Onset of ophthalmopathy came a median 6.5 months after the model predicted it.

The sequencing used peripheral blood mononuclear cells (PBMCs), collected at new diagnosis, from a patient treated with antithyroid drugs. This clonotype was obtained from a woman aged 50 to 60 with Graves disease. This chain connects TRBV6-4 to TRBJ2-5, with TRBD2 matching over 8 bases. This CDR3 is CASSAIAGRVKETQYF. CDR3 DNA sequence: TGTGCCAGCAGTGCCATAGCGGGAAGGGTGAAGGAGACCCAGTACTTC.